A selection of T cell receptor beta chains follows, all from one sample in a study of T-cell reconstitution after alpha-beta-depleted transplantation in children. TCRdb passed the PCR reads through MiXCR, listing each CDR3 protein once. The sample lists about 460,000 distinct CDR3 sequences, 11% occurring once. The input for sequencing was PBMCs, mostly from graft donor cells, taken 180 days after TCRalphabeta/CD19-depleted stem cell transplant. These receptors were collected from a female patient aged 2-9 years who had a stem cell transplant for aplastic anemia, so the T cells may come from the graft donor. The CDR3 runs from the conserved cysteine through the conserved F or W. The D gene is left open where the match is weak. Size is omitted from some rows. Given values are once, few, many or a class for expanded clones.

clone size,D gene,J gene,V gene,CDR3 protein,CDR3 DNA
few,NA,TRBJ1-2,TRBV20-1,CSASPGFYGYTF,TGCAGTGCCTCCCCAGGATTCTATGGCTACACCTTC
NA,NA,TRBJ2-1,TRBV5-8,CASIFLSSALSYNEQFF,TGTGCCAGCATCTTTCTCTCCTCAGCTCTCTCCTACAATGAGCAGTTCTTC
NA,TRBD1,TRBJ1-5,TRBV12-3/TRBV12-4,CASNTGGEVNQPQHF,TGTGCCAGCAATACAGGGGGCGAAGTCAATCAGCCCCAGCATTTT
few,NA,TRBJ1-4,TRBV20-1,CSAGAGSNEKLFF,TGCAGTGCTGGTGCGGGATCTAATGAAAAACTGTTTTTT
many,TRBD1,TRBJ2-2,TRBV5-1,CASLDRGAGELFF,TGCGCCAGCTTAGACAGGGGAGCCGGGGAGCTGTTTTTT
few,TRBD2,TRBJ2-3,TRBV7-2,CASSSEGTSGITQYF,TGTGCCAGCAGCTCAGAAGGGACTAGCGGGATTACGCAGTATTTT
few,NA,TRBJ1-2,TRBV6-5,CASSGGTYGYTF,TGTGCCAGCTCGGGGGGGACCTATGGCTACACCTTC
few,NA,TRBJ1-1,TRBV28,CASSLGRWTEAFF,TGTGCCAGCAGTTTGGGGCGGTGGACTGAAGCTTTCTTT
few,NA,TRBJ2-3,TRBV3-1,CASSQAGSTDTQYF,TGTGCCAGCAGCCAAGCGGGGTCCACAGATACGCAGTATTTT
few,TRBD2,TRBJ2-1,TRBV7-8,CASSLGTSGGSYNEQFF,TGTGCCAGCAGCTTAGGGACTAGCGGGGGATCCTACAATGAGCAGTTCTTC
few,NA,TRBJ1-2,TRBV12-3/TRBV12-4,CASRPTVASNYGYTF,TGTGCCAGCAGGCCAACAGTAGCCTCTAACTATGGCTACACCTTC
NA,NA,TRBJ2-1,TRBV10-3,CAISDVTEVSYNEQFF,TGTGCCATCAGTGACGTGACAGAAGTCTCCTACAATGAGCAGTTCTTC
many,NA,TRBJ2-1,TRBV4-2,CASSQEGPVISNEQFF,TGTGCCAGCAGCCAAGAGGGACCGGTCATTAGCAATGAGCAGTTCTTC
few,NA,TRBJ1-1,TRBV7-2,CASSFRDIFEAFF,TGTGCCAGCAGCTTCCGGGACATCTTTGAAGCTTTCTTT
NA,NA,TRBJ2-3,TRBV7-2,CASSSPSRGMTQYF,TGTGCCAGCAGCTCCCCGTCTCGGGGGATGACGCAGTATTTT
many,TRBD1,TRBJ2-7,TRBV9,CASSVHGTESPYEQYF,TGTGCCAGCAGCGTACACGGGACAGAGTCTCCGTACGAGCAGTACTTC
NA,TRBD1,TRBJ1-5,TRBV20-1,CSASLTGSQPQHF,TGCAGTGCTTCCTTGACAGGGAGTCAGCCCCAGCATTTT
NA,NA,TRBJ2-1,TRBV7-2,CASSPEAALPYNEQFF,TGTGCCAGCAGCCCAGAAGCGGCCCTACCCTACAATGAGCAGTTCTTC